A selection of T cell receptor beta chains follows, all from one sample in a study of radiotherapy plus CTLA-4 blockade in lung cancer. Assay used: immunoSEQ multiplex PCR; TCRdb lists only in-frame clones, some missing. The data show 75,000 to 80,000 clones, approximately 86% seen once. Sequencing used peripheral blood, obtained from a patient treated with radiotherapy plus ipilimumab. Every receptor here comes from a human donor with non-small cell lung cancer who had stable disease on radiotherapy plus ipilimumab. Each CDR3 is given with its conserved first and last residue. The order of the fields is clone size, V gene, J gene, D gene, CDR3 DNA, CDR3 protein. The D gene is left open where the match is weak. Not all rows give a size; the values are once, few, many and, for expanded clones, a class.

>NA|TRBV25-1|TRBJ2-1|NA
TGTGCCAGCAGTGAATGGCGCTACAATGAGCAGTTCTTC
CASSEWRYNEQFF
>NA|TRBV29-1|TRBJ1-1|NA
TGCAGCGTTGAGAGGCAGGTGAACACTGAAGCTTTCTTT
CSVERQVNTEAFF
>NA|TRBV7-8|TRBJ2-7|NA
TGTGCCAGCAGCCGCCGGGACGGGCCCAACGAGCAGTACTTC
CASSRRDGPNEQYF
>NA|TRBV7-3|TRBJ2-3|NA
TGTGCCAGCAGCTCATCAGCCCAGGGAACGCAGTATTTT
CASSSSAQGTQYF
>NA|TRBV28|TRBJ2-1|NA
TGTGCCTGCCGGGACCTCGGTTACAATGAGCAGTTCTTC
CACRDLGYNEQFF
>NA|TRBV29-1|TRBJ2-2|TRBD1
TGCAGCGTTGATACCGGGACAGGGCCGGCCGGGGAGCTGTTTTTT
CSVDTGTGPAGELFF
>NA|TRBV6-4|TRBJ2-7|NA
TGTGCCAGCAGTGAGTCTCGCGAAACCGAGCAGTACTTC
CASSESRETEQYF
>once|TRBV7-8|TRBJ2-7|NA
TGTGCCAGCAGCTTAAACAGGGACTACGAGCAGTACTTC
CASSLNRDYEQYF
>NA|TRBV7-8|TRBJ2-7|NA
TGTGCCAGCAGCTTATCGGGACAAGGCTCCTACGAGCAGTACTTC
CASSLSGQGSYEQYF
>NA|TRBV7-9|TRBJ1-2|NA
TGTGCCAGCACCACATTGACAGGAACATATGCCGGCTACACCTTC
CASTTLTGTYAGYTF
>NA|TRBV9|TRBJ2-1|NA
TGTGCCAGCAGCCCCGGGGGCTACAATGAGCAGTTCTTC
CASSPGGYNEQFF
>NA|TRBV5-1|TRBJ1-2|NA
TGCGCCAGCAGCTTGGTTTCAGGGCAGGGCTACACCTTC
CASSLVSGQGYTF
>NA|TRBV7-2|TRBJ2-6|NA
TGTGCCAGCTCCCGGGGGTCCCCCGGGGCCAACGTCCTGACTTTC
CASSRGSPGANVLTF
>once|TRBV28|TRBJ2-7|NA
TGTGCCAGCAGTTTAGGAGATCCCACCTACGAGCAGTACTTC
CASSLGDPTYEQYF
>NA|TRBV6-6|TRBJ2-2|TRBD1
TGTGCCAGCAGTTACCCCAGACAGGGGACCACCGGGGAGCTGTTTTTT
CASSYPRQGTTGELFF
>NA|TRBV6-6|TRBJ1-6|NA
TGTGCCAGCAGTTACTCGGGGGGGAGAGATTCACCCCTCCACTTT
CASSYSGGRDSPLHF
>NA|TRBV5-4|TRBJ2-3|TRBD2
TGTGCCAGCAGCAGGACTAGCGGGCGGGGGGGTACGCAGTATTTT
CASSRTSGRGGTQYF
>NA|TRBV2|TRBJ2-3|TRBD2
TGTGCCAGCAGTGGTTGGCGGGAGGGGACAGATACGCAGTATTTT
CASSGWREGTDTQYF
>NA|TRBV10-2|TRBJ2-5|TRBD2
TGCGCCAGCAGTGAGTCCGTGGGAACGGGAGGTTTACAAGAGACCCAGTACTTC
CASSESVGTGGLQETQYF
>NA|TRBV29-1|TRBJ2-7|NA
TGCAGCGTTGAGATTCCTTCACCCTACGAGCAGTACTTC
CSVEIPSPYEQYF
>NA|TRBV6-6|TRBJ2-2|TRBD1
TGTGCCAGCATCCGACAGGGATGGACCGGGGAGCTGTTTTTT
CASIRQGWTGELFF
>NA|TRBV23-1|TRBJ2-1|TRBD1
TGCGCCAGAGGGACAGAGAGCGACAATGAGCAGTTCTTC
CARGTESDNEQFF
>once|TRBV5-1|TRBJ1-2|NA
TGCGCCAGCAGCTTGGGGACGACAATCCTACTTGGCTACACCTTC
CASSLGTTILLGYTF
>NA|TRBV29-1|TRBJ2-1|NA
TGCAGCGTAGTCTTAGGGGGAGGGCAGTTCTTC
CSVVLGGGQFF
>NA|TRBV6-1|TRBJ1-2|TRBD1
TGTGCCAGCAGTGGGGGGGACAGGTTCAACTATGGCTACACCTTC
CASSGGDRFNYGYTF
>few|TRBV19|TRBJ2-7|NA
TGTGCCAGTAGTACGCGGAGGACTTACGAGCAGTACTTC
CASSTRRTYEQYF
>NA|TRBV5-1|TRBJ2-1|NA
TGCGCCAGCAGCGTTTTCCCCTCGGGGGAGCAAGAGCAGTTCTTC
CASSVFPSGEQEQFF
>NA|TRBV7-2|TRBJ2-3|NA
TGTGCCAGCAGCTTTCATATCGGTAGCACAGATACGCAGTATTTT
CASSFHIGSTDTQYF
>NA|TRBV9|TRBJ2-1|TRBD2
TGTGCCAGCAGCCCCCGGGGGGAGGAGTACAATGAGCAGTTCTTC
CASSPRGEEYNEQFF
>NA|TRBV2|TRBJ1-2|NA
TGTGCCAGCAGTGATGATGGGGGGGCAATTAAGGGCTACACCTTC
CASSDDGGAIKGYTF
>NA|TRBV9|TRBJ2-4|NA
TGTGCCAGCAACGGGGGAGGAGCCATTCAGTACTTC
CASNGGGAIQYF
>NA|TRBV28|TRBJ1-1|NA
TGTGCCAGCAGTCGCCCAATTGAAGCTTTCTTT
CASSRPIEAFF
>NA|TRBV27|TRBJ2-7|NA
TGTGCCAGCAGTTTAGTTGGGGGCCCCTCCTACGAGCAGTACTTC
CASSLVGGPSYEQYF
>NA|TRBV19|TRBJ2-3|NA
TGTGCCAGTAGTATAGGGCAGGGGACAGATACGCAGTATTTT
CASSIGQGTDTQYF
>few|TRBV19|TRBJ1-3|NA
TGTGCCAGTAGTGTGACTGTCTCTGGAAACACCATATATTTT
CASSVTVSGNTIYF
>once|TRBV28|TRBJ1-1|TRBD1
TGTGCCAGCACCCCACAGGGGGTTGGAACTGAAGCTTTCTTT
CASTPQGVGTEAFF
>NA|TRBV2|TRBJ1-5|NA
TGTGCCAGCAGTCTCGGTGGGGGCAATCAGCCCCAGCATTTT
CASSLGGGNQPQHF
>NA|TRBV7-6|TRBJ1-2|NA
TGTGCCAGCAGCTTTCGGGGGGATGGCTACACCTTC
CASSFRGDGYTF
>NA|TRBV5-4|TRBJ2-1|NA
TGTGCCAGCAACCGGGGGTTCCGGGACAATAGTGAGCAGTTCTTC
CASNRGFRDNSEQFF
>NA|TRBV30|TRBJ1-2|NA
TGTGCCTGGAGTGTACTAGATGGCTACACCTTC
CAWSVLDGYTF
>NA|TRBV19|TRBJ1-1|NA
TGTGCCAGTAGTCTCGGTGCCGGGGGAACGGCTTTCTTT
CASSLGAGGTAFF
>few|TRBV6-4|TRBJ2-1|TRBD2
TGTGCCAGCAGTGCACGGACTAGCTCAGATGAGCAGTTCTTC
CASSARTSSDEQFF
>NA|TRBV28|TRBJ2-7|TRBD2
TGTGCCAGCACCCCCGCCGGACTAGCGGGAGGAGGGGAGCAGTACTTC
CASTPAGLAGGGEQYF
>NA|TRBV14|TRBJ2-7|TRBD2
TGTGCCAGCAGCCAATCCGGCGGGGGGACCTACGAGCAGTACTTC
CASSQSGGGTYEQYF
>once|TRBV2|TRBJ1-1|NA
TGTGCCAGCAGAGTAGATGGGAACACTGAAGCTTTCTTT
CASRVDGNTEAFF
>NA|TRBV5-4|TRBJ1-1|NA
TGTGCCAGCAGCTTGGTAGGGAGGGAGAACACTGAAGCTTTCTTT
CASSLVGRENTEAFF
>once|TRBV29-1|TRBJ1-1|NA
TGCAGCGTTGAAGCCCACAGACTGAACACTGAAGCTTTCTTT
CSVEAHRLNTEAFF
>NA|TRBV5-6|TRBJ2-7|TRBD1
TGTGCCAGCAGCGGGGGACAGGAAACCTACGAGCAGTACTTC
CASSGGQETYEQYF
>few|TRBV4-1|TRBJ2-7|NA
TGCGCCAGCAGCCATCCGGACCCGCCCTACGAGCAGTACTTC
CASSHPDPPYEQYF
>once|TRBV28|TRBJ2-3|TRBD2
TGTGCCACCGCACTAGCGCCACGCACAGATACGCAGTATTTT
CATALAPRTDTQYF
>NA|TRBV6-5|TRBJ1-1|NA
TGTGCCAGCAGTTCCCAACTGAACACTGAAGCTTTCTTT
CASSSQLNTEAFF
>NA|TRBV6-1|TRBJ2-7|TRBD2
TGTGCCAGCACCGGGAGGACTACGACGGGCGAGCAGTACTTC
CASTGRTTTGEQYF
>NA|TRBV5-5|TRBJ1-2|TRBD1
TGTGCCAGCAGCTTGGGGGAGAGGGGGCGCCTCTATGGCTACACCTTC
CASSLGERGRLYGYTF
>once|TRBV6-5|TRBJ2-4|NA
TGTGCCAGCAGTTACTCGGGGGGCTCGAACATTCAGTACTTC
CASSYSGGSNIQYF
>NA|TRBV6-1|TRBJ1-2|TRBD1
TGTGCCAGCAGTGTGGGACAGGGGGTAGGGGGCTACACCTTC
CASSVGQGVGGYTF
>few|TRBV28|TRBJ1-2|TRBD1
TGTGCCAGCAGCCCAGACAGGGGAGGTGGCTACACCTTC
CASSPDRGGGYTF
>NA|TRBV2|TRBJ1-1|NA
TGTGCCAGCAGTACAGGGTTGAACACTGAAGCTTTCTTT
CASSTGLNTEAFF
>NA|TRBV19|TRBJ2-5|NA
TGTGCCAGTAGGGTGGCGGTGGAAGGGACCCAGTACTTC
CASRVAVEGTQYF
>NA|TRBV5-1|TRBJ1-2|NA
TGCGCCAGCAGACCCCGGACAGACCTATATGGCTACACCTTC
CASRPRTDLYGYTF